The clone carrying this T cell receptor beta chain occurred a few times. Its antigen is undetermined. The data are from a study of metastatic and nonmetastatic thyroid tumors. Study information: Repertoires were compared across blood and tumor or nodule tissue from malignant and benign thyroid patients.

The study, taken as a whole, reports: According to reports, the diversity of TCR beta was significantly higher in malignant thyroid tumors than in benign nodules, and this held in both blood and tumor samples.

Per the authors' pipeline: Construction of a distant-metastasis classifier for papillary thyroid cancer relied on CDR3 differences across clinicopathological groups. TCRdb called clones again from the PCR reads with MiXCR. The V and J calls were determined by TCRdb, not by the authors. The sample records more than 15,000 clones, roughly 29% being singletons. The CDR3 runs to 16 residues. V lost 8 bases, J lost 4 bases, and 17 bases stayed unmatched. Germline CDR1 and CDR2: MNHNS and SASEGT. Thyroid surgery had not been preceded by any treatment in any patient. Specimen: tumor tissue. The sequence derives from a male donor with papillary thyroid cancer or a benign thyroid nodule (not recorded which). Some clones in this sample may be carry-over from other donors' samples. The chain employs TRBV6-1 and TRBJ2-7; the match to TRBD1 covers 7 bases. CDR3 amino acids: CASSVGTGTDLYEQYF. CDR3 DNA: TGTGCCAGCTCAGTCGGGACCGGGACAGATCTATACGAGCAGTACTTC.